The 17 T cell receptor beta chains below were found in one sample sequenced in a study of blood T cell repertoires in COVID-19. Only in-frame clones appear in the TCRdb table, and some are missing; sequencing was by immunoSEQ multiplex PCR. The sample carries 150,000 to 200,000 clones, 87% recorded once. The specimen was peripheral blood. The source of these receptors is a man aged 18 to 29 with active or convalescent COVID-19.

V usage is TRBV6-5 and J usage is TRBJ2-5; 11 bases match TRBD2. V was pared by 7 bases and J by 4 bases, with 2 bases of the junction left unmatched. CDR1 and CDR2 (germline): MNHEY, SVGAGI. The CDR3 runs to 13 residues. DNA for the CDR3: TGTGCCAGCACACTAGCGGGGGTAGAGACCCAGTACTTC. Amino acid sequence: CASTLAGVETQYF.

The chain employs TRBV27 and TRBJ1-2; 7 nucleotides match TRBD1. The CDR3 loop spans 13 amino acids. In germline, CDR1 is MNHEY, CDR2 SMNVEV (reference sequence). Trimming at V came to 5 bases and at J to 5 bases, leaving 5 bases not matched to a gene. The chain's CDR3 is CASSRGGDYGYTF. CDR3 DNA: TGTGCCAGCAGTCGAGGGGGCGATTATGGCTACACCTTC.

This sequence joins TRBV11-3 and TRBJ2-2, with 11 bases matching TRBD1. CDR3 size: 17 residues. After removal of 1 base from V and 4 bases from J, the junction contained 5 bases not matched to a gene. CDR1 and CDR2 from the germline V gene are SGHNT and YENEEA. DNA of the CDR3: TGTGCCAGCAGCTTAGGCGCCGGGACAGGGGGCACCGGGGAGCTGTTTTTT. It is translated as CASSLGAGTGGTGELFF.

J is TRBJ1-2 and V is TRBV18, with 9 nucleotides matching TRBD1. This CDR3 contains 16 residues. Germline CDR1 and CDR2: KGHSH and LQKENI. J lost 8 bases, V lost 5 bases, and 15 bases had no gene match. Written as DNA, the CDR3 is TGTGCCAGCTCATCAGGAGTCTACAGGGGGCTTGGGGGCTACACCTTC. It yields the protein CASSSGVYRGLGGYTF.

The V and J genes are TRBV19 and TRBJ2-1, with 10 bases identical to TRBD2. V lost 3 bases to trimming and J lost 4 bases; unmatched junction nucleotides: 9. The germline gives CDR1 LNHDA, CDR2 SQIVND (reference sequence). The CDR3 has 17 amino acids. As DNA, the CDR3 is TGTGCCAGTAGTATCGAGGAGGGAGCGGGAGGGTACAATGAGCAGTTCTTC. This codes for CASSIEEGAGGYNEQFF.

The chain carries TRBV11-2 and TRBJ2-2; 7 positions match TRBD1. Trimming removed 1 base from V and 6 bases from J; junction bases left unmatched: 5. The germline V gene encodes CDR1 SGHAT and CDR2 FQNNGV. The CDR3 spans 15 residues. The CDR3 loop is CASSLVHQGAGELFF. The CDR3 nucleotides are TGTGCCAGCAGCTTAGTACACCAGGGGGCCGGGGAGCTGTTTTTT.

The chain joins TRBV5-5 to TRBJ1-5; D is ambiguous. The V gene's germline CDR1 is SGHKS and CDR2 YYEKEE (reference sequence). This CDR3 is 15 amino acids long. The germline V and J ends were trimmed by 4 bases and 2 bases, with 13 bases remaining between them. The CDR3 protein is CASSLEGWGNQPQHF. The DNA for the CDR3 is TGTGCCAGCAGCCTCGAGGGATGGGGCAATCAGCCCCAGCATTTT.

This chain connects TRBV2 to TRBJ1-1, with D possibly being TRBD1 (6 bases). Germline CDR1 reads SNHLY; CDR2 reads FYNNEI. This CDR3 has 16 residues. Trimming stripped 1 base from V and 4 bases from J, with 16 bases between. The CDR3, as DNA: TGTGCCAGCAGTGAAGTGGGGGGGCGTCGGGGCACTGAAGCTTTCTTT. Protein product: CASSEVGGRRGTEAFF.

Details on this clone: A read error may produce the germline difference seen at one junction end. The CDR3 sequence is CASSDRGF. CDR3 sequence (DNA): TGTGCCAGCAGTGACAGGGGCTTC. V usage is TRBV2 and J usage is TRBJ1-2, with a weak D call TRBD1 (6 bases). The CDR3 extends over 8 amino acids. Germline V gives CDR1 SNHLY, CDR2 FYNNEI.

The rearrangement uses TRBV15 and TRBJ2-7; weak D call: TRBD2 (5 bases). V was clipped by 2 bases and J by 7 bases, with 15 bases between them. The CDR3 is 14 amino acids. CDR1 and CDR2 from the germline V gene are LNHNV and YYDKDF (reference sequence). This chain's CDR3 is CATSRMDGVGEQYV. The CDR3 region has the DNA TGTGCCACCAGCAGAATGGACGGGGTAGGGGAGCAGTACGTC.

This clone was seen a few times. J is TRBJ2-2 and V is TRBV11-3, with 8 bases matching TRBD1. Unmatched junction bases numbered 2, after V lost 5 bases and J lost 0 bases. This CDR3 comprises 15 residues. From germline, CDR1 is SGHNT and CDR2 YENEEA. CDR3 in amino acids: CASSRGQANTGELFF. DNA of the CDR3: TGTGCCAGCAGCCGGGGACAGGCGAACACCGGGGAGCTGTTTTTT.

The J gene is TRBJ2-7, the V gene TRBV5-1, with 7 bases that match TRBD2. Germline loops: CDR1 SGHRS, CDR2 YFSETQ. This CDR3 comprises 13 residues. V lost 0 bases to trimming and J lost 3 bases; unmatched junction nucleotides: 0. The CDR3 reads CASSLGGGYEQYF. DNA for the CDR3: TGCGCCAGCAGCTTGGGCGGGGGCTACGAGCAGTACTTC.

The sample holds one count of this clone. The chain is built from TRBV7-3 and TRBJ2-1; 8 bases line up with TRBD2. Germline-derived CDR1 and CDR2 are SGHTA and FQGTGA. CDR3 size: 14 residues. V dropped 6 bases and J dropped 5; count of bases not matched to a gene: 6. As DNA, the CDR3 is TGTGCCAGCAGTGGGGGACTAGAGAACAATGAGCAGTTCTTC. It codes for CASSGGLENNEQFF. The full variable domain, its missing parts supplied by reference TRBV7-3 and TRBJ2-1, is GAGVSQTPSNKVTEKGKYVELRCDPISGHTALYWYRQSLGQGPEFLIYFQGTGAADDSGLPNDRFFAVRPEGSVSTLKIQRTERGDSAVYLCASSGGLENNEQFFGPGTRLTVL.

The chain uses TRBV11-3 and TRBJ2-1; 8 bases map to TRBD2. The CDR3 extends over 15 amino acids. The J segment lost 2 bases and the V segment lost 4 bases, leaving 4 bases of the junction unmatched. Per germline, CDR1 SGHNT and CDR2 YENEEA. CDR3 amino acids: CASSWSGSTYNEQFF. CDR3 in DNA: TGTGCCAGCAGCTGGAGCGGGAGTACCTACAATGAGCAGTTCTTC.

The chain links TRBV5-1 to TRBJ1-6; D is ambiguous. The CDR3 is 16 residues long. V was trimmed by 5 bases and J by 3 bases, leaving 15 bases between them. Germline values: CDR1 SGHRS, CDR2 YFSETQ. The DNA for the CDR3 is TGCGCCAGCAGTACCGATGGTAGCAACTATAATTCACCCCTCCACTTT. It translates to CASSTDGSNYNSPLHF.

V usage is TRBV9 and J usage is TRBJ1-2; D is possibly TRBD1 (6 bases). V was trimmed by 1 base and J by 7 bases, leaving 11 bases between them. CDR3 length equals 13 residues. CDR1 and CDR2 (germline): SGDLS, YYNGEE. CDR3 in amino acids: CASSVQGKGGYTF. CDR3 DNA sequence: TGTGCCAGCAGCGTACAGGGGAAGGGTGGCTACACCTTC.

This chain joins TRBV9 and TRBJ2-2; weak D call: TRBD2 (5 bases). Germline values: CDR1 SGDLS, CDR2 YYNGEE. V was cut by 4 bases and J by 0 bases, with 7 bases left in between. This CDR3 comprises 14 residues. For the CDR3, the DNA is TGTGCCAGCAGCCGGCGGGCGAACACCGGGGAGCTGTTTTTT. It codes for CASSRRANTGELFF.